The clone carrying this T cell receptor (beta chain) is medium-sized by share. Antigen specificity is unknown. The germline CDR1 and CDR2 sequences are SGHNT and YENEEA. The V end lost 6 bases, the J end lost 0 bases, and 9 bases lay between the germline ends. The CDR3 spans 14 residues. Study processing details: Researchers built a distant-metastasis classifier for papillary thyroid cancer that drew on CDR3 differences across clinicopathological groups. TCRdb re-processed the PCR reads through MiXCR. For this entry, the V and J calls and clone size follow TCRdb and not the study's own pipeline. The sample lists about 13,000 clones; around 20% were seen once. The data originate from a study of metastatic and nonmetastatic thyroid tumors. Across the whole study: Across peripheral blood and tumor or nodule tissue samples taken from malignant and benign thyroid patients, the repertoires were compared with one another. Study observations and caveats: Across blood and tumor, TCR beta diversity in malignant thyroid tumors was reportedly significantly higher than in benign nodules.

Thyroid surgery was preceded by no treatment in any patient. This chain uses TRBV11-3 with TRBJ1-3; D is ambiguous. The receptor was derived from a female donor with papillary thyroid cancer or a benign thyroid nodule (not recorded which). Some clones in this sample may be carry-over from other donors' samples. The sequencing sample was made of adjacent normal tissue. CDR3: CASRPGLSGNTIYF. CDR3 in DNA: TGTGCCAGCAGACCGGGCCTCTCTGGAAACACCATATATTTT.